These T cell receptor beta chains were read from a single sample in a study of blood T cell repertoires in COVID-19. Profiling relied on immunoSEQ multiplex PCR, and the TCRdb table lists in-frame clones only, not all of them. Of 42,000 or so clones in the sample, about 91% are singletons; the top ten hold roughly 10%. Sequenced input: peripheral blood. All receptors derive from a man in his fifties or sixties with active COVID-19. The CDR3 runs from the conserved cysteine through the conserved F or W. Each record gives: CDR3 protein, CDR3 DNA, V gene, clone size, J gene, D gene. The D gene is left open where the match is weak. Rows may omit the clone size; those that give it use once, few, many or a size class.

CDR3 protein: CASSWGQGDTDTQYF; CDR3 DNA: TGTGCCAGCAGTTGGGGACAGGGGGACACAGATACGCAGTATTTT; V gene: TRBV7-9; clone size: -; J gene: TRBJ2-3; D gene: TRBD1
CDR3 protein: CASSPGRGGYTF; CDR3 DNA: TGTGCCAGCTCGCCGGGTAGAGGGGGCTACACCTTC; V gene: TRBV18; clone size: -; J gene: TRBJ1-2; D gene: -
CDR3 protein: CASSPPAGTDTQYF; CDR3 DNA: TGTGCCAGCTCACCTCCTGCGGGCACAGATACGCAGTATTTT; V gene: TRBV18; clone size: -; J gene: TRBJ2-3; D gene: -
CDR3 protein: CASSRQGGSQETQYF; CDR3 DNA: TGTGCCAGCAGTCGCCAGGGGGGATCTCAAGAGACCCAGTACTTC; V gene: TRBV7-2; clone size: -; J gene: TRBJ2-5; D gene: -
CDR3 protein: CASSEGLAGGVDTQYF; CDR3 DNA: TGTGCCAGCAGCGAGGGACTAGCGGGAGGGGTAGATACGCAGTATTTT; V gene: TRBV9; clone size: -; J gene: TRBJ2-3; D gene: TRBD2
CDR3 protein: CASSGQGTSGQYF; CDR3 DNA: TGTGCCAGCTCGGGACAGGGAACGTCAGGGCAGTACTTC; V gene: TRBV2; clone size: -; J gene: TRBJ2-7; D gene: TRBD1
CDR3 protein: CASSGNRGQWGTEAFF; CDR3 DNA: TGTGCCAGCTCAGGAAACAGGGGGCAATGGGGGACTGAAGCTTTCTTT; V gene: TRBV18; clone size: -; J gene: TRBJ1-1; D gene: TRBD1
CDR3 protein: CATSRLREIDTQYF; CDR3 DNA: TGTGCCACCAGCAGGTTGCGGGAGATAGATACGCAGTATTTT; V gene: TRBV15; clone size: -; J gene: TRBJ2-3; D gene: TRBD2
CDR3 protein: CASSFPQGFARNQPQHF; CDR3 DNA: TGTGCCAGCAGCTTCCCACAGGGGTTCGCAAGGAATCAGCCCCAGCATTTT; V gene: TRBV5-4; clone size: -; J gene: TRBJ1-5; D gene: TRBD1
CDR3 protein: CASTWGESGDTQYF; CDR3 DNA: TGTGCCAGTACCTGGGGGGAGTCGGGGGATACGCAGTATTTT; V gene: TRBV19; clone size: -; J gene: TRBJ2-3; D gene: -
CDR3 protein: CASSEGGQVSGNEQFF; CDR3 DNA: TGTGCCAGCAGCGAGGGGGGACAGGTCTCAGGCAATGAGCAGTTCTTC; V gene: TRBV9; clone size: -; J gene: TRBJ2-1; D gene: TRBD1
CDR3 protein: CASSQRDGPNTGELFF; CDR3 DNA: TGTGCCAGCAGCCAGCGGGACGGACCCAACACCGGGGAGCTGTTTTTT; V gene: TRBV4-2; clone size: -; J gene: TRBJ2-2; D gene: -
CDR3 protein: CASADGTYEQYF; CDR3 DNA: TGTGCCAGCGCCGACGGGACCTACGAGCAGTACTTC; V gene: TRBV12-3/TRBV12-4; clone size: once; J gene: TRBJ2-7; D gene: -
CDR3 protein: CARCGGGNSNQPQHF; CDR3 DNA: TGTGCCAGGTGCGGGGGTGGAAATAGCAATCAGCCCCAGCATTTT; V gene: TRBV6-5; clone size: -; J gene: TRBJ1-5; D gene: -
CDR3 protein: CASSPRPGGFADTQYF; CDR3 DNA: TGTGCCAGCAGCCCCCGGCCAGGGGGCTTTGCAGATACGCAGTATTTT; V gene: TRBV9; clone size: -; J gene: TRBJ2-3; D gene: TRBD1
CDR3 protein: CASSNPGAGAYEQYF; CDR3 DNA: TGTGCCAGCAGCAACCCCGGGGCGGGAGCCTACGAGCAGTACTTC; V gene: TRBV28; clone size: -; J gene: TRBJ2-7; D gene: TRBD2
CDR3 protein: CASSGQGDQPQHF; CDR3 DNA: TGTGCCAGCAGCGGACAGGGGGACCAGCCCCAGCATTTT; V gene: TRBV12-3/TRBV12-4; clone size: -; J gene: TRBJ1-5; D gene: TRBD1
CDR3 protein: CASSSSGTGGREKLFF; CDR3 DNA: TGTGCCAGCAGTTCCTCGGGGACAGGGGGACGAGAAAAACTGTTTTTT; V gene: TRBV27; clone size: -; J gene: TRBJ1-4; D gene: TRBD1
CDR3 protein: CASSSQGDGEQFF; CDR3 DNA: TGCGCCAGCAGCTCACAGGGGGACGGTGAGCAGTTCTTC; V gene: TRBV5-1; clone size: -; J gene: TRBJ2-1; D gene: TRBD1
CDR3 protein: CASSRNGQSYEQYF; CDR3 DNA: TGTGCCAGCAGCCGAAATGGACAGTCCTACGAGCAGTACTTC; V gene: TRBV4-2; clone size: -; J gene: TRBJ2-7; D gene: -
CDR3 protein: CSASRAGGDEQFF; CDR3 DNA: TGCAGTGCTAGTCGAGCGGGCGGCGATGAGCAGTTCTTC; V gene: TRBV20-1; clone size: -; J gene: TRBJ2-1; D gene: -
CDR3 protein: CASSPTNDQPQHF; CDR3 DNA: TGTGCCAGCTCACCAACTAACGATCAGCCCCAGCATTTT; V gene: TRBV18; clone size: -; J gene: TRBJ1-5; D gene: -
CDR3 protein: CASSSRTGRSYEQYF; CDR3 DNA: TGTGCCAGCAGTTCCAGGACAGGCCGCTCCTACGAGCAGTACTTC; V gene: TRBV6-5; clone size: once; J gene: TRBJ2-7; D gene: TRBD1
CDR3 protein: CASSLPPSSGNTIYF; CDR3 DNA: TGTGCCAGCAGTTTACCTCCTAGCTCTGGAAACACCATATATTTT; V gene: TRBV28; clone size: once; J gene: TRBJ1-3; D gene: -
CDR3 protein: CASSVGLGGIREQYF; CDR3 DNA: TGTGCCAGCAGCGTAGGCCTCGGGGGTATTCGGGAGCAGTACTTC; V gene: TRBV2; clone size: -; J gene: TRBJ2-7; D gene: -
CDR3 protein: CASSTTGTGFFEQYF; CDR3 DNA: TGTGCCAGCAGTACTACCGGGACAGGTTTTTTCGAGCAGTACTTC; V gene: TRBV3-1/TRBV3-2; clone size: -; J gene: TRBJ2-7; D gene: TRBD1
CDR3 protein: CASSLTRQNYEQYF; CDR3 DNA: TGTGCCAGCAGCCTTACCAGACAAAACTACGAGCAGTACTTC; V gene: TRBV14; clone size: -; J gene: TRBJ2-7; D gene: -
CDR3 protein: CASSLTADSPLHF; CDR3 DNA: TGTGCCAGCAGCTTAACTGCAGATTCACCCCTCCACTTT; V gene: TRBV7-3; clone size: -; J gene: TRBJ1-6; D gene: -
CDR3 protein: CASGSGNYNEQFF; CDR3 DNA: TGTGCCAGCGGGAGCGGGAATTACAATGAGCAGTTCTTC; V gene: TRBV14; clone size: -; J gene: TRBJ2-1; D gene: TRBD2
CDR3 protein: CATKSGGGFYGYTF; CDR3 DNA: TGTGCCACCAAGAGCGGGGGTGGTTTCTATGGCTACACCTTC; V gene: TRBV28; clone size: -; J gene: TRBJ1-2; D gene: -
CDR3 protein: CSVAGTLNTGELFF; CDR3 DNA: TGCAGCGTGGCCGGGACACTGAACACCGGGGAGCTGTTTTTT; V gene: TRBV29-1; clone size: -; J gene: TRBJ2-2; D gene: -
CDR3 protein: CASSLSAVGGNQPQHF; CDR3 DNA: TGTGCCAGCAGTTTATCCGCCGTGGGAGGGAATCAGCCCCAGCATTTT; V gene: TRBV27; clone size: -; J gene: TRBJ1-5; D gene: -
CDR3 protein: CASSSPSGSLLGEQYF; CDR3 DNA: TGTGCCAGCAGTTCTCCTAGCGGGAGCCTCTTAGGCGAGCAGTACTTC; V gene: TRBV28; clone size: once; J gene: TRBJ2-7; D gene: TRBD2
CDR3 protein: CASSLGQTYNEQFF; CDR3 DNA: TGTGCCAGCAGCTTAGGACAAACCTACAATGAGCAGTTCTTC; V gene: TRBV11-3; clone size: -; J gene: TRBJ2-1; D gene: -
CDR3 protein: CASSLQGTEQFF; CDR3 DNA: TGTGCCAGCAGCCTACAGGGTACTGAGCAGTTCTTC; V gene: TRBV5-4; clone size: -; J gene: TRBJ2-1; D gene: -
CDR3 protein: CASSNRTSGRANTGELFF; CDR3 DNA: TGCGCCAGCAGCAACCGGACTAGCGGGAGGGCGAACACCGGGGAGCTGTTTTTT; V gene: TRBV5-1; clone size: -; J gene: TRBJ2-2; D gene: TRBD2
CDR3 protein: CASSALPGTVSSPLHF; CDR3 DNA: TGTGCCAGCAGTGCCCTGCCCGGGACAGTCTCCTCACCCCTCCACTTT; V gene: TRBV28; clone size: -; J gene: TRBJ1-6; D gene: TRBD1
CDR3 protein: CASGTGHYEQYF; CDR3 DNA: TGTGCCAGCGGGACAGGTCACTACGAGCAGTACTTC; V gene: TRBV28; clone size: -; J gene: TRBJ2-7; D gene: TRBD1
CDR3 protein: CASSSFQGSEQYF; CDR3 DNA: TGTGCCAGCAGTTCCTTCCAGGGTAGCGAGCAGTACTTC; V gene: TRBV28; clone size: few; J gene: TRBJ2-7; D gene: -
CDR3 protein: CASSLDLQGALKGYTF; CDR3 DNA: TGCGCCAGCAGCTTGGACTTACAGGGGGCTCTCAAGGGCTACACCTTC; V gene: TRBV5-1; clone size: once; J gene: TRBJ1-2; D gene: TRBD1
CDR3 protein: CATSDFTNWNEQFF; CDR3 DNA: TGTGCCACCAGTGATTTTACTAATTGGAATGAGCAGTTCTTC; V gene: TRBV24-1; clone size: -; J gene: TRBJ2-1; D gene: -
CDR3 protein: CASRGNVAGGLYNEQFF; CDR3 DNA: TGCGCCAGCAGGGGAAACGTAGCGGGAGGACTTTACAATGAGCAGTTCTTC; V gene: TRBV10-2; clone size: once; J gene: TRBJ2-1; D gene: TRBD2
CDR3 protein: CASSLEGRLYTDTQYF; CDR3 DNA: TGCGCCAGCAGCTTGGAAGGCCGACTATACACAGATACGCAGTATTTT; V gene: TRBV5-1; clone size: -; J gene: TRBJ2-3; D gene: -
CDR3 protein: CASSSYIAGRTHEQFF; CDR3 DNA: TGTGCCAGCAGTTCCTATATAGCGGGCCGCACCCATGAGCAGTTCTTC; V gene: TRBV7-2; clone size: once; J gene: TRBJ2-1; D gene: TRBD2
CDR3 protein: CATSEEQGRTDTQYF; CDR3 DNA: TGTGCCACCAGTGAAGAACAGGGACGCACAGATACGCAGTATTTT; V gene: TRBV24-1; clone size: once; J gene: TRBJ2-3; D gene: -
CDR3 protein: CASTSGRSTDTQYF; CDR3 DNA: TGTGCCAGTACTAGCGGGAGGAGCACAGATACGCAGTATTTT; V gene: TRBV27; clone size: -; J gene: TRBJ2-3; D gene: TRBD2
CDR3 protein: CASSRGGQEAFF; CDR3 DNA: TGTGCCAGCAGCCGGGGTGGACAGGAAGCTTTCTTT; V gene: TRBV7-9; clone size: -; J gene: TRBJ1-1; D gene: -
CDR3 protein: CASGLGAGSNTEAFF; CDR3 DNA: TGTGCTAGTGGTTTGGGGGCAGGTTCTAACACTGAAGCTTTCTTT; V gene: TRBV12-5; clone size: -; J gene: TRBJ1-1; D gene: -